One sample yielded the 8 T cell receptor beta chains listed below, sequenced in a study of cytomegalovirus exposure and HLA in healthy donors. 13 Jbeta primers and 60 Vbeta primers were used for the PCR. The repertoire was sequenced with immunoSEQ multiplex PCR; TCRdb's copy has only in-frame clones and lacks some. Among about 85,000 clones listed, 80% were seen once. The specimen was PBMCs. The receptors shown here come from a woman aged 45-65 years in good health and CMV-seropositive.

This chain links TRBV27 with TRBJ1-1; D not certain. V was clipped by 4 bases and J by 0 bases, with 6 bases between them. Germline assignment: CDR1 MNHEY and CDR2 SMNVEV (reference sequence). This CDR3 has 13 residues. The CDR3 coding sequence is TGTGCCAGCAGTTATGGGCTGAACACTGAAGCTTTCTTT. Residues: CASSYGLNTEAFF.

The J gene is TRBJ2-5, the V gene TRBV6-5, with a weak D call TRBD1 (6 bases). The CDR3 is made up of 15 amino acids. The germline gives CDR1 MNHEY, CDR2 SVGAGI. Between the trimmed V and J ends, which lost 2 bases and 4 bases, there was a span of 14 bases. CDR3 residues: CASSYQGMSGETQYF. CDR3 DNA sequence: TGTGCCAGCAGTTACCAGGGGATGAGCGGAGAGACCCAGTACTTC.

This clone was counted a single time. The chain is built from TRBV10-3 and TRBJ2-7, with 9 bases matching TRBD2. V lost 5 bases and J lost 2; bases outside the gene matches: 7. The V gene's germline CDR1 is ENHRY and CDR2 SYGVKD. The CDR3 extends over 15 amino acids. The CDR3: CAISKGLAGTYEQYV. The CDR3 DNA is TGTGCCATCAGTAAAGGGCTAGCGGGGACCTACGAGCAGTACGTC.

CDR3 in DNA: TGTGCCAGCAGCTTGGCCGTATCGGAGCAGTACGTC. Encoded protein: CASSLAVSEQYV. V gene TRBV5-6 combines with J gene TRBJ2-7; D remains ambiguous. The length of the CDR3 is 12 residues. V lost 0 bases, J lost 7 bases, and 8 bases lay in between. Per the germline V gene, CDR1 is SGHDT and CDR2 is YYEEEE.

The chain carries TRBV11-2 and TRBJ2-7; tentative D call: TRBD1 (7 bases). The CDR3 consists of 15 residues. Trimming shortened V by 6 bases and J by 0 bases, and 15 bases separated the two germline ends. Germline V lookup: CDR1 SGHAT, CDR2 FQNNGV. DNA of the CDR3: TGTGCCAGCAGTTTATTCCAGGGGGGCTCCTACGAGCAGTACTTC. Encoded protein: CASSLFQGGSYEQYF.

The chain links TRBV5-4 to TRBJ1-1; tentatively, D is TRBD1 (6 bases). The CDR3 spans 15 residues. Trimming stripped 4 bases from V and 10 bases from J, with 23 bases between. Germline V gene data show CDR1 as SGHNT and CDR2 as YYREEE (reference sequence). In DNA, the CDR3 is TGTGCCAGCAGCCCGGAGGGGGGGGCGCTGAAATTAGCTTTCTTT. Amino acids: CASSPEGGALKLAFF.

V is TRBV6-5 and J is TRBJ1-1, with D uncertain. The CDR3 covers 15 residues. Germline CDR1 MNHEY, CDR2 SVGAGI. Trimming pared 2 bases from V and 4 bases from J, leaving 14 bases between. The CDR3 sequence is CASSYTRYGSTEAFF. CDR3 DNA: TGTGCCAGCAGTTACACCAGGTATGGGAGCACTGAAGCTTTCTTT.

This chain connects TRBV19 to TRBJ2-4; 7 nucleotides line up with TRBD1. Germline V gives CDR1 LNHDA, CDR2 SQIVND (reference sequence). This CDR3 is built from 15 residues. V gave up 8 bases and J gave up 1 base; unmatched junction bases: 8. CDR3 sequence: CASSADRDAKNIQYF. CDR3 sequence (DNA): TGTGCCAGTTCGGCCGACAGGGACGCCAAAAACATTCAGTACTTC.